This entry is about one TCR beta chain. Its matching antigen is unknown. The sample belongs to a study of shared clonotypes between healthy human individuals. Some clones are missing from TCRdb's copy, which holds only in-frame ones; the method was immunoSEQ multiplex PCR. The profile shows over a million clones, approximately 96% of them singletons. General study results and limits: Clonotype sharing among the donors was expected to vary with sequencing depth. When naive CD4 clonotypes were compared across a few donors, roughly 4.9% were shared.

A CD45RA-negative memory subset and a CD45RA+ naive subset were separated from the CD4+ cells. This clonotype originated in a man aged 25 to 40 in good health. The specimen sequenced was naive CD4+ T cells sorted from blood. Subset meaning: CD45RA+ positively selected.

The CDR3 reads CASSLDGGQLGEEQYF. The CDR3 DNA reads TGTGCCAGCAGCTTAGATGGAGGCCAGCTCGGGGAAGAGCAGTACTTC. This sequence joins TRBV7-2 and TRBJ2-7; D is possibly TRBD2 (5 bases). Per germline, CDR1 SGHTA and CDR2 FQGNSA. V lost 1 base, J lost 7 bases, and 20 bases lay in between. The length of the CDR3 is 16 residues.